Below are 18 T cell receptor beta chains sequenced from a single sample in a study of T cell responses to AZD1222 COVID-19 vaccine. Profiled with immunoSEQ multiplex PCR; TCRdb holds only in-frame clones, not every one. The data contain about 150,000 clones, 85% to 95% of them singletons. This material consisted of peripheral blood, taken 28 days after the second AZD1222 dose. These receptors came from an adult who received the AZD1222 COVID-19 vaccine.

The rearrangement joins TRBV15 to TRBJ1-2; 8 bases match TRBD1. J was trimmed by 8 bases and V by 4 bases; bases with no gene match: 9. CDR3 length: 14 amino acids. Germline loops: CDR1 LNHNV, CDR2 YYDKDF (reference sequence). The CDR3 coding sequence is TGTGCCACCAGCACCGGGACAGGAGTGTTAGGCTACACCTTC. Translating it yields CATSTGTGVLGYTF. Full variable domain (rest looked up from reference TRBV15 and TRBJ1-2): DAMVIQNPRYQVTQFGKPVTLSCSQTLNHNVMYWYQQKSSQAPKLLFHYYDKDFNNEADTPDNFQSRRPNTSFCFLDIRSPGLGDTAMYLCATSTGTGVLGYTFGSGTRLTVV.

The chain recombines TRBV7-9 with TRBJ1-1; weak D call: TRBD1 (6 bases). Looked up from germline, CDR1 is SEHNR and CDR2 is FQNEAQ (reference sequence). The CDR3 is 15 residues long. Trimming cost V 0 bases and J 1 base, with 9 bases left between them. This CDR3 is CASSLATGQNTEAFF. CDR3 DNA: TGTGCCAGCAGCTTAGCTACAGGGCAGAACACTGAAGCTTTCTTT. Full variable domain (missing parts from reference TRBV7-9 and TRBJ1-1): DTGVSQNPRHKITKRGQNVTFRCDPISEHNRLYWYRQTLGQGPEFLTYFQNEAQLEKSRLLSDRFSAERPKGSFSTLEIQRTEQGDSAMYLCASSLATGQNTEAFFGQGTRLTVV.

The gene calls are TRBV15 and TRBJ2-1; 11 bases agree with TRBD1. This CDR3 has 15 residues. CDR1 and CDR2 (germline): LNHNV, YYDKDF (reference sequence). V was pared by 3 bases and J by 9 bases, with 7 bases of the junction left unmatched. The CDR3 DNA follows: TGTGCCACCAGCAGCGGACAGGGGGCTTTGGGTGAGCAGTTCTTC. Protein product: CATSSGQGALGEQFF.

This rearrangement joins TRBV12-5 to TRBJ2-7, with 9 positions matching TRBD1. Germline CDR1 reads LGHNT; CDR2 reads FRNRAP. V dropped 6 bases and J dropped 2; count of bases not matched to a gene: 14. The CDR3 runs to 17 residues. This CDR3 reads CASGATKTGGWAYEQYF. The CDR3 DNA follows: TGTGCTAGTGGCGCGACCAAGACAGGGGGATGGGCCTACGAGCAGTACTTC. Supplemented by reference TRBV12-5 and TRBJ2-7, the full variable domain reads DARVTQTPRHKVTEMGQEVTMRCQPILGHNTVFWYRQTMMQGLELLAYFRNRAPLDDSGMPKDRFSAEMPDATLATLKIQPSEPRDSAVYFCASGATKTGGWAYEQYFGPGTRLTVT.

CDR3 loop: CASSFFNTEAFF. The DNA of the CDR3 is TGTGCCAGCAGTTTCTTTAACACTGAAGCTTTCTTT. This rearrangement joins TRBV12-3 or TRBV12-4 to TRBJ1-1; D unresolved. V gave up 3 bases and J gave up 2 bases, with 4 bases separating them. The CDR3 runs to 12 residues.

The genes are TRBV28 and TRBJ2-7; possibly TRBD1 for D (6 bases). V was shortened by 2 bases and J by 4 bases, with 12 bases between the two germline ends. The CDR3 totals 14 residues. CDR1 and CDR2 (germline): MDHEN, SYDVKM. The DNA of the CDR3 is TGTGCCAGCAGTTTAGGAGGACAGAGTTACGAGCAGTACTTC. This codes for CASSLGGQSYEQYF.

CDR3 amino acids: CAWMSGDRGGMNQPQHF. The CDR3 DNA reads TGTGCCTGGATGTCGGGGGACAGGGGAGGGATGAATCAGCCCCAGCATTTT. This chain joins TRBV30 and TRBJ1-5; 10 bases agree with TRBD1. The CDR3 sequence is 17 residues long. Germline V gene data show CDR1 as GTSNPN and CDR2 as SVGIG (reference sequence). Unmatched junction bases numbered 13, after V lost 4 bases and J lost 4 bases.

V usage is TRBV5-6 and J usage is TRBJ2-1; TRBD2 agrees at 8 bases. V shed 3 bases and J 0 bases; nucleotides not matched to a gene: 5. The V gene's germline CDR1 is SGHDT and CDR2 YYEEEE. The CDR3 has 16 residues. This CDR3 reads CASSSGGWVSYNEQFF. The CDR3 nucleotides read TGTGCCAGCAGCTCGGGAGGGTGGGTCTCCTACAATGAGCAGTTCTTC.

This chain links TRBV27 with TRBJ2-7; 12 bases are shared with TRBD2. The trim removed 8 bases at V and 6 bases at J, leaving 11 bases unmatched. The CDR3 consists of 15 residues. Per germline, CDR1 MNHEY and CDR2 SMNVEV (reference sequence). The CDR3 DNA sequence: TGTGCCAGCTCACCCGGACTAGCGGGGCACGGCGAGCAGTACTTC. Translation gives CASSPGLAGHGEQYF.

The CDR3 DNA reads TGTGCCAGCAGCCCCGAGGCGGTAGGGGCCCCAGAGACCCAGTACTTC. It codes for CASSPEAVGAPETQYF. The J gene is TRBJ2-5, the V gene TRBV7-2; TRBD1 might be the D (5 bases). The ends were cut back, 5 bases at V and 4 bases at J, with 20 bases in the middle. The germline V gene has CDR1 SGHTA and CDR2 FQGNSA. The CDR3 is made up of 16 amino acids. The full variable domain, its missing parts supplied by reference TRBV7-2 and TRBJ2-5, is GAGVSQSPSNKVTEKGKDVELRCDPISGHTALYWYRQSLGQGLEFLIYFQGNSAPDKSGLPSDRFSAERTGGSVSTLTIQRTQQEDSAVYLCASSPEAVGAPETQYFGPGTRLLVL.

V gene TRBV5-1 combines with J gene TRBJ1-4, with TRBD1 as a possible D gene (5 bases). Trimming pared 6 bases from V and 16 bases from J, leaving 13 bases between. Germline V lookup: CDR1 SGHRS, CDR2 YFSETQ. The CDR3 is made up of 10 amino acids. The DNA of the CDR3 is TGCGCCAGCACTTCGGCAGGGAGGTTTTTT. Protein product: CASTSAGRFF.

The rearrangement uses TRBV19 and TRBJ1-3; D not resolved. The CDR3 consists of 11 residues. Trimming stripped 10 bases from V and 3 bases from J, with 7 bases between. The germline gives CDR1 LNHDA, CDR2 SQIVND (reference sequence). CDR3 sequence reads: CATKVGNTIYF. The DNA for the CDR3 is TGTGCCACAAAAGTTGGAAACACCATATATTTT. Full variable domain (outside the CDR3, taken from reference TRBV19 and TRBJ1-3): DGGITQSPKYLFRKEGQNVTLSCEQNLNHDAMYWYRQDPGQGLRLIYYSQIVNDFQKGDIAEGYSVSREKKESFPLTVTSAQKNPTAFYLCATKVGNTIYFGEGSWLTVV.

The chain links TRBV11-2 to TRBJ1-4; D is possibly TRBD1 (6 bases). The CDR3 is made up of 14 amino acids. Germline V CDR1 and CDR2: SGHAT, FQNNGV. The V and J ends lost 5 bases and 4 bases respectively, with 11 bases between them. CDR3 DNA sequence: TGTGCCAGCAGCGGTGACAGGTATAATGAAAAACTGTTTTTT. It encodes CASSGDRYNEKLFF.

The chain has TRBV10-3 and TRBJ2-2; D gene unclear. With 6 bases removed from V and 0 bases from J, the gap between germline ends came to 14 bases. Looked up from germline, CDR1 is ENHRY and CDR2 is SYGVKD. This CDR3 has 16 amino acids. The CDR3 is CAISPAGQTNTGELFF. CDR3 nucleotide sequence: TGTGCCATCAGCCCCGCCGGCCAGACGAACACCGGGGAGCTGTTTTTT.

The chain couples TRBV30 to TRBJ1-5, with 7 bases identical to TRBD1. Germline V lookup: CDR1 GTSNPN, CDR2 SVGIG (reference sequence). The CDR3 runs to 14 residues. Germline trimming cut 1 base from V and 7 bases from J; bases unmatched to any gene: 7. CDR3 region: CAWSGQGGRQPQHF. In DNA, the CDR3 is TGTGCCTGGAGTGGACAGGGAGGTAGGCAGCCCCAGCATTTT.

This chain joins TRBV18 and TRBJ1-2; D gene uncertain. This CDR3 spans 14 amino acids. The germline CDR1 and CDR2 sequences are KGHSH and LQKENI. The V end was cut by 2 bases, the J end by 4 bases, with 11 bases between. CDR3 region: CASSPSGSRYGYTF. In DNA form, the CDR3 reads TGTGCCAGCTCACCAAGTGGGAGTCGCTATGGCTACACCTTC. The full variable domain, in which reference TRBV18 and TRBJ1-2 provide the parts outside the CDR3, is NAGVMQNPRHLVRRRGQEARLRCSPMKGHSHVYWYRQLPEEGLKFMVYLQKENIIDESGMPKERFSAEFPKEGPSILRIQQVVRGDSAAYFCASSPSGSRYGYTFGSGTRLTVV.

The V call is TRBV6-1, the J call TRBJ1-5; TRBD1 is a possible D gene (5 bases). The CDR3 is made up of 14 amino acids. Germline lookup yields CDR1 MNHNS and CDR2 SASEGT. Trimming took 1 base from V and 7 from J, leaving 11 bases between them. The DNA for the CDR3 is TGTGCCAGCAGTGAAGTTGCAGGGAGGCAGCCCCAGCATTTT. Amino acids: CASSEVAGRQPQHF.

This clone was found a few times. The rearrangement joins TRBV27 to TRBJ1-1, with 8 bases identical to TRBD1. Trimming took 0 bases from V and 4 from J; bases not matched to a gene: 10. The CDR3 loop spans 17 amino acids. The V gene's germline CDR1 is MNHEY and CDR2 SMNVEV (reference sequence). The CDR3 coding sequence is TGTGCCAGCAGTTTATCCCCTTTCAGGGGGCTGAGCACTGAAGCTTTCTTT. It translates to CASSLSPFRGLSTEAFF.